The next 20 T cell receptor delta chains were all read from a single sample in a study of human gamma delta and Vdelta1 T cells. TCRdb reran clone calling via CATT on the PCR reads. The table records over 10,000 delta-chain clones, approximately 51% of them present only once. These TCRs' antigens remain unknown. Specimen: Vdelta1 gamma-delta T cells from blood grown in culture (DOT cells). The receptor source for this set is a human donor in good health.

This rearrangement joins TRDV1 to TRDJ1; 12 bases line up with TRDD3. The V segment lost 5 bases and the J segment 3 bases; nucleotides outside the gene matches: 19. Germline V gene sequence: CDR1 TSWWSYY, CDR2 QGS. The CDR3 loop spans 20 amino acids. For the CDR3, the DNA is TGTGCTCTTGGGAAGAAGAACCGGAACTGGGGGATACTTAATTCCGATAAACTCATCTTT. Its translation: CALGKKNRNWGILNSDKLIF.

The chain carries TRDV1 and TRDJ1; 7 nucleotides match TRDD3. V was clipped by 1 base and J by 1 base; unmatched bases: 12. Germline-derived CDR1 and CDR2 are TSWWSYY and QGS. This CDR3 is 18 amino acids long. CDR3 nucleotides: TGTGCTCTTGGGGAACGGGACCAGTACTGGGGACCCACCGATAAACTCATCTTT. Translating it yields CALGERDQYWGPTDKLIF.

The chain recombines TRDV1 with TRDJ1; 10 bases are a match to TRDD3. Germline values: CDR1 TSWWSYY, CDR2 QGS. This CDR3 has 22 amino acids. Trimming took 2 bases from V and 0 from J; bases not matched to a gene: 21. The CDR3 DNA reads as TGTGCTCTTGGGGAATCTTGGCTGGGGGATAGTAGAAGGTTAGAGTACACCGATAAACTCATCTTT. It translates to CALGESWLGDSRRLEYTDKLIF.

The chain carries TRDV1 and TRDJ1; 12 bases align to TRDD3. The CDR3 has 23 residues. CDR1 and CDR2 from the germline V gene are TSWWSYY and QGS. With 3 bases clipped from V and 0 bases from J, the junction kept 23 bases outside the gene matches. The CDR3 loop is CALGDAQIPGTGGYTGNTDKLIF. The CDR3 DNA reads as TGTGCTCTTGGGGACGCTCAGATCCCAGGTACTGGGGGATACACAGGAAACACCGATAAACTCATCTTT.

The chain recombines TRDV1 with TRDJ1; TRDD3 aligns across 7 bases. Germline trimming cut 3 bases from V and 2 bases from J; bases unmatched to any gene: 24. Germline CDR1 is TSWWSYY and CDR2 is QGS. This CDR3 spans 21 amino acids. The CDR3 DNA reads as TGTGCTCTTGGGGATCCTCGTACTGGGGACAACGGGGCCGGGTATACCGATAAACTCATCTTT. Translated, it gives CALGDPRTGDNGAGYTDKLIF.

On this clone itself: This sample includes further DNA sequences coding for the same CDR3. The chain carries TRDV1 and TRDJ1; 7 bases fit TRDD3. V was pared by 3 bases and J by 2 bases, with 24 bases of the junction left unmatched. CDR3 length: 21 amino acids. CDR1 TSWWSYY and CDR2 QGS come from the germline V gene. In nucleotides, the CDR3 is TGTGCTCTTGGGGATTTACAGCTCCGGTTAGTAAGGGATACTGGAACCGATAAACTCATCTTT. Its protein is CALGDLQLRLVRDTGTDKLIF.

This clone appeared a few times. The chain recombines TRDV1 with TRDJ1; 9 bases line up with TRDD3. Germline trimming cut 5 bases from V and 1 base from J; bases unmatched to any gene: 29. Germline lookup yields CDR1 TSWWSYY and CDR2 QGS. The CDR3 sequence is 23 residues long. CDR3 loop: CALGTRTSLLLAGDTRGTDKLIF. CDR3 nucleotides: TGTGCTCTTGGGACCCGAACGTCTCTCCTACTTGCGGGGGATACAAGGGGCACCGATAAACTCATCTTT.

The rearrangement uses TRDV1 and TRDJ1; TRDD3 matches 10 bases. Germline V lookup: CDR1 TSWWSYY, CDR2 QGS. CDR3 size: 21 residues. The V gene end was trimmed by 1 base and the J gene end by 0 bases; junction bases not matched to a gene: 17. The CDR3 reads CALGEPRLPLGDPLYTDKLIF. CDR3 sequence (DNA): TGTGCTCTTGGGGAACCAAGACTTCCACTGGGGGATCCATTGTACACCGATAAACTCATCTTT.

This chain links TRDV1 with TRDJ1; D remains unclear. The CDR3 is made up of 16 amino acids. Germline CDR1 and CDR2: TSWWSYY and QGS. Trimming cost V 1 base and J 0 bases, with 12 bases left between them. CDR3 DNA: TGTGCTCTTGGGGAACGGGGTCCTCCCTACACCGATAAACTCATCTTT. Protein: CALGERGPPYTDKLIF.

This chain links TRDV1 with TRDJ1; 9 bases align to TRDD2. The V and J ends lost 4 bases and 3 bases, in that order; junction bases with no gene match: 18. The CDR3 contains 19 residues. Germline CDR1 and CDR2: TSWWSYY and QGS. This CDR3 is CALGVQPFLHTDIPDKLIF. CDR3 nucleotide sequence: TGTGCTCTTGGGGTCCAACCCTTCCTACATACGGATATTCCCGATAAACTCATCTTT.

On this clone: At one of its ends the junction is not consistent with the germline gene, which may arise from a read error. The same CDR3 also results from other DNA sequences found in this sample. The chain joins TRDV1 to TRDJ1, with 11 nucleotides matching TRDD3. The CDR3 has 18 residues. Germline CDR1 TSWWSYY, CDR2 QGS. The CDR3 spells CALGAHSRLGDTAGKLIF. The CDR3 bases are TGTGCACTTGGGGCACACTCACGGCTGGGGGATACTGCCGGTAAACTCATCTTT.

There are a few counts of this clone. The chain joins TRDV1 to TRDJ1, with TRDD3 matching 10 bases. Trimming took 0 bases from V and 4 from J; bases not matched to a gene: 20. This CDR3 is built from 21 residues. CDR1 is TSWWSYY, CDR2 QGS, per germline. CDR3 residues: CALGELRPRGGYAGVGDKLIF. CDR3 in DNA: TGTGCTCTTGGGGAACTAAGGCCCAGAGGGGGATACGCTGGGGTCGGCGATAAACTCATCTTT.

The chain uses TRDV1 and TRDJ1; 12 positions agree with TRDD3. Germline loops: CDR1 TSWWSYY, CDR2 QGS. The V gene end was trimmed by 4 bases and the J gene end by 4 bases; junction bases not matched to a gene: 31. The length of the CDR3 is 24 residues. The CDR3 DNA reads as TGTGCTCTTGGGGGTACGCCTTCTATTCGATCTGGGGGATACGAAAGATACATAGGCGATAAACTCATCTTT. Its translation: CALGGTPSIRSGGYERYIGDKLIF.

This clone was detected a few times. The rearrangement joins TRDV1 to TRDJ1; 11 bases agree with TRDD3. Per germline, CDR1 TSWWSYY and CDR2 QGS. The V gene end was trimmed by 1 base and the J gene end by 1 base; junction bases not matched to a gene: 17. The CDR3 extends over 21 amino acids. In DNA, the CDR3 is TGTGCTCTTGGGGAACGGATACTGGGGGATATTGTGGGGAAGGCCACCGATAAACTCATCTTT. Translating gives CALGERILGDIVGKATDKLIF.

There are a few counts of this clone. The chain joins TRDV1 to TRDJ1; D not certain. The CDR3 is made up of 14 amino acids. The germline V gene encodes CDR1 TSWWSYY and CDR2 QGS. The germline V and J ends were trimmed by 1 base and 0 bases, with 6 bases remaining between them. The CDR3 DNA reads as TGTGCTCTTGGGGAACGTAACTACACCGATAAACTCATCTTT. Protein: CALGERNYTDKLIF.

This chain connects TRDV1 to TRDJ1; the D is unclear. The CDR3 consists of 16 residues. CDR1 is TSWWSYY and CDR2 is QGS in the germline V gene. V dropped 5 bases and J dropped 2 bases, with 18 bases sitting between them. CDR3 nucleotides: TGTGCTCTTGGGCCACCCCCGACCGATATAACCGATAAACTCATCTTT. Translation gives CALGPPPTDITDKLIF.

The chain combines TRDV1 with TRDJ1; perhaps TRDD3 as D (6 bases). The CDR3 runs 17 residues. With 3 bases removed from V and 0 bases from J, the gap between germline ends came to 17 bases. Germline V gene data show CDR1 as TSWWSYY and CDR2 as QGS. This chain's CDR3 is CALGEDYPLGYTDKLIF. The CDR3 coding sequence is TGTGCTCTTGGGGAGGACTACCCTCTGGGGTACACCGATAAACTCATCTTT.

This clone was picked up a small number of times. V usage is TRDV1 and J usage is TRDJ1; a possible D gene is TRDD3 (6 bases). V lost 2 bases and J 0 bases, leaving 22 bases between the germline ends. CDR3 length equals 19 residues. CDR1 is TSWWSYY, CDR2 QGS, per germline. DNA for the CDR3: TGTGCTCTTGGGGAATCCGCAGAGCGCTACCTGGGGTACACCGATAAACTCATCTTT. It codes for CALGESAERYLGYTDKLIF.

The gene calls are TRDV1 and TRDJ1, with 9 bases identical to TRDD3. The CDR3 runs to 21 residues. Losses at the gene ends were 1 base for V and 0 bases for J; bases not matched to a gene: 18. Germline CDR1 is TSWWSYY and CDR2 is QGS. CDR3 sequence reads: CALGEPLGGYWGRKNTDKLIF. The CDR3 DNA reads TGTGCTCTTGGGGAACCACTTGGGGGGTACTGGGGGAGGAAAAACACCGATAAACTCATCTTT.

This clone was counted a single time. This chain uses TRDV1 with TRDJ1, with 7 nucleotides matching TRDD3. CDR1 and CDR2 from the germline V gene are TSWWSYY and QGS. V shed 0 bases, J shed 0 bases, and the junction held 22 bases outside the gene matches. CDR3 length: 22 amino acids. In DNA, the CDR3 is TGTGCTCTTGGGGAACTCCTCCGGCCTACACCCGGGGGATCCCCGTACACCGATAAACTCATCTTT. This sequence encodes CALGELLRPTPGGSPYTDKLIF.